The 22 T cell receptor beta chains given below trace back to one sample, sequenced in a study of T cell responses to AZD1222 COVID-19 vaccine. Profiled with immunoSEQ multiplex PCR; TCRdb holds only in-frame clones, not every one. The sample comprises just over 60,000 clones, roughly three quarters of which are singletons, and over 12% rests with the top ten. The source was peripheral blood, collected on day 0 of AZD1222 vaccination. The source of these receptors is an adult in good health.

CDR3 DNA sequence: TGTGCCAGCAGCCAAGGGGGGCCTCCTTGGGATACGCAGTATTTT. Translation gives CASSQGGPPWDTQYF. The chain is built from TRBV3-1 (or the pseudogene TRBV3-2) and TRBJ2-3, with D perhaps matching TRBD1 (6 bases). The CDR3 spans 15 residues. Trimming removed 1 base at V and 6 bases at J, with 14 bases between. CDR1 and CDR2 (germline): LGHDT, YNNKEL (reference sequence).

This clone was counted a few times. The chain employs TRBV5-6 and TRBJ2-3, with 7 bases lining up with TRBD1. Unmatched junction bases numbered 2, after V lost 2 bases and J lost 2 bases. Looked up from germline, CDR1 is SGHDT and CDR2 is YYEEEE. The CDR3 length is 14 residues. The CDR3 nucleotides are TGTGCCAGCAGCTTCGGACAGGTCACAGATACGCAGTATTTT. Translating gives CASSFGQVTDTQYF.

In its sample, this clone is medium-sized. The chain joins TRBV7-8 to TRBJ2-2; the match to TRBD2 covers 13 bases. Germline values: CDR1 SGHVS, CDR2 FQNEAQ. Germline trimming cut 5 bases from V and 6 bases from J; bases unmatched to any gene: 3. This CDR3 has 15 residues. CDR3 DNA sequence: TGTGCCAGCAGCCCCGGACTAGCGGGGGCCGGGGAGCTGTTTTTT. This translates into CASSPGLAGAGELFF.

V and J are TRBV3-1 (or the pseudogene TRBV3-2) and TRBJ1-1; D is undetermined. The length of the CDR3 is 11 residues. From germline, CDR1 is LGHDT and CDR2 YNNKEL (reference sequence). V lost 2 bases and J 5 bases, leaving 3 bases between the germline ends. The CDR3, as DNA: TGTGCCAGCAGCCAACGGACTGAAGCTTTCTTT. Translation gives CASSQRTEAFF.

The V and J genes are TRBV4-3 and TRBJ1-3; D might be TRBD1 (5 bases). CDR1 and CDR2 (germline): LGHNA, YSLEER. The CDR3 length is 17 residues. The V end was cut by 0 bases, the J end by 0 bases, with 12 bases between. As DNA, the CDR3 is TGCGCCAGCAGCCAAGATTTGGGACCGAGCTCTGGAAACACCATATATTTT. Translated, it gives CASSQDLGPSSGNTIYF.

This chain links TRBV9 with TRBJ1-1; 11 positions match TRBD1. V gave up 2 bases and J gave up 4 bases; unmatched junction bases: 4. The CDR3 loop spans 15 amino acids. The germline gives CDR1 SGDLS, CDR2 YYNGEE. CDR3 coding DNA: TGTGCCAGCAGCGTTGGACAGGGGGCCACCACTGAAGCTTTCTTT. Amino acid sequence: CASSVGQGATTEAFF.

The rearrangement uses TRBV23-1 and TRBJ1-1, with D perhaps TRBD1 (6 bases). TRBV23-1 is flagged as an ORF with uncertain function. V lost 4 bases, J lost 7 bases, and 16 bases lay in between. The CDR3 length is 14 residues. The CDR3 DNA reads as TGCGCCAGCAGTCCCTCTAGGGGGGTTAATGAAGCTTTCTTT. Amino acid sequence: CASSPSRGVNEAFF.

The CDR3, as DNA: TGTGCCAGCAGTGGCAAGACCTCGAGATATCAGCCCCAGCATTTT. Protein: CASSGKTSRYQPQHF. The J gene is TRBJ1-5, the V gene TRBV2, with D unresolved. V lost 4 bases and J 5 bases, leaving 15 bases between the germline ends. The germline V gene encodes CDR1 SNHLY and CDR2 FYNNEI. The length of the CDR3 is 15 residues.

This clone was observed a single time. The chain couples TRBV3-1 (or the pseudogene TRBV3-2) to TRBJ1-3; 7 bases line up with TRBD1. After removal of 3 bases from V and 0 bases from J, the junction contained 8 bases not matched to a gene. CDR1 and CDR2 (germline): LGHDT, YNNKEL (reference sequence). The CDR3 loop spans 17 amino acids. CDR3 loop: CASSQGTGALSGNTIYF. The CDR3 DNA reads as TGTGCCAGCAGCCAGGGAACAGGGGCGCTCTCTGGAAACACCATATATTTT.

The rearrangement uses TRBV7-8 and TRBJ1-1, with TRBD1 as a possible D gene (6 bases). Germline CDR1 SGHVS, CDR2 FQNEAQ. The V and J ends lost 1 base and 0 bases respectively, with 9 bases between them. The CDR3 has 15 amino acids. CDR3 sequence reads: CASSLVGGLNTEAFF. The DNA of the CDR3 is TGTGCCAGCAGCTTAGTGGGGGGCTTGAACACTGAAGCTTTCTTT.

The chain couples TRBV4-3 to TRBJ2-7; D is perhaps TRBD1 or TRBD2 (6 bases each). With 0 bases removed from V and 2 bases from J, the gap between germline ends came to 11 bases. CDR3 length: 15 residues. Germline V CDR1 and CDR2: LGHNA, YSLEER. CDR3 region: CASSQEHGGPYEQYF. The CDR3 region has the DNA TGCGCCAGCAGCCAAGAACACGGGGGCCCCTACGAGCAGTACTTC.

The chain joins TRBV7-8 to TRBJ1-1; 8 nucleotides match TRBD1. CDR1 is SGHVS and CDR2 is FQNEAQ in the germline V gene. The V segment lost 4 bases and the J segment 0 bases; nucleotides outside the gene matches: 13. The CDR3 runs 18 residues. In DNA form, the CDR3 reads TGTGCCAGCAGCTCACGGGGAGGACAGGGCAACATGAACACTGAAGCTTTCTTT. It is translated as CASSSRGGQGNMNTEAFF.

The rearrangement uses TRBV28 and TRBJ2-1, with D uncertain. The CDR3 runs 16 residues. V lost 3 bases and J 0 bases, leaving 12 bases between the germline ends. Germline CDR1 MDHEN, CDR2 SYDVKM. DNA of the CDR3: TGTGCCAGCAGTTTGAACCCCTCGAGCTCCTACAATGAGCAGTTCTTC. It specifies CASSLNPSSSYNEQFF.

V usage is TRBV7-9 and J usage is TRBJ1-2; a weak D match, TRBD1 (5 bases). The V gene's germline CDR1 is SEHNR and CDR2 FQNEAQ (reference sequence). Trimming shortened V by 3 bases and J by 5 bases, and 10 bases separated the two germline ends. This CDR3 has 13 amino acids. DNA for the CDR3: TGTGCCAGCAGCTTTAGGGGAAGATATGGCTACACCTTC. This gives the protein CASSFRGRYGYTF.

V and J are TRBV7-9 and TRBJ2-5, with 7 nucleotides matching TRBD1. Germline CDR1 is SEHNR and CDR2 is FQNEAQ (reference sequence). V gave up 3 bases and J gave up 8 bases; unmatched junction bases: 9. This CDR3 contains 14 residues. The CDR3 sequence is CASSFQGGDGTQYF. The CDR3 coding sequence is TGTGCCAGCAGCTTCCAAGGGGGCGATGGAACCCAGTACTTC.

The chain is built from TRBV7-2 and TRBJ1-5; no clear D. This CDR3 is built from 16 residues. Trimming removed 2 bases at V and 2 bases at J, with 13 bases between. Germline loops: CDR1 SGHTA, CDR2 FQGNSA. This CDR3 reads CASSLSSILGNQPQHF. For the CDR3, the DNA is TGTGCCAGCAGCTTATCGAGTATCCTTGGCAATCAGCCCCAGCATTTT. Based on the CDR3 plus reference TRBV7-2 and TRBJ1-5, the full variable domain is GAGVSQSPSNKVTEKGKDVELRCDPISGHTALYWYRQSLGQGLEFLIYFQGNSAPDKSGLPSDRFSAERTGGSVSTLTIQRTQQEDSAVYLCASSLSSILGNQPQHFGDGTRLSIL.

The rearrangement links TRBV3-1 (or the pseudogene TRBV3-2) to TRBJ1-3; D remains unclear. V shed 2 bases and J shed 0 bases, with 8 bases lying between them. The CDR3 is made up of 15 amino acids. Per the germline V gene, CDR1 is LGHDT and CDR2 is YNNKEL (reference sequence). The CDR3 DNA reads TGTGCCAGCAGCCAACCAGGCGTCTCTGGAAACACCATATATTTT. Its protein product is CASSQPGVSGNTIYF.

The chain couples TRBV27 to TRBJ1-4; the D gene is possibly TRBD1 (5 bases). V shed 6 bases and J shed 5 bases, with 13 bases lying between them. The CDR3 runs to 14 residues. Germline V CDR1 and CDR2: MNHEY, SMNVEV (reference sequence). The chain's CDR3 is CASRVGWGNEKLFF. In DNA form, the CDR3 reads TGTGCCAGCAGAGTAGGATGGGGGAATGAAAAACTGTTTTTT.

This chain connects TRBV13 to TRBJ2-1; D remains ambiguous. The CDR3 is 13 amino acids. The V gene's germline CDR1 is PRHDT and CDR2 FYEKMQ (reference sequence). The V end lost 0 bases, the J end lost 4 bases, and 4 bases lay between the germline ends. The CDR3 loop is CASSLGGYNEQFF. The CDR3 nucleotides are TGTGCCAGCAGCTTAGGGGGGTACAATGAGCAGTTCTTC.

The J gene is TRBJ2-3, the V gene TRBV11-3; 10 nucleotides line up with TRBD1. CDR3 size: 16 residues. After removal of 4 bases from V and 2 bases from J, the junction contained 6 bases not matched to a gene. The germline CDR1 and CDR2 sequences are SGHNT and YENEEA. CDR3 sequence reads: CASSSRTGGDTDTQYF. As DNA, the CDR3 is TGTGCCAGCAGCTCAAGGACAGGGGGGGACACAGATACGCAGTATTTT.

The chain combines TRBV7-2 with TRBJ1-2; TRBD1 is a possible D gene (6 bases). The CDR3 runs 13 residues. CDR1 is SGHTA and CDR2 is FQGNSA in the germline V gene. The V end lost 7 bases, the J end lost 4 bases, and 13 bases lay between the germline ends. The CDR3 protein is CASTPGAGYGYTF. DNA of the CDR3: TGTGCCAGCACCCCAGGGGCTGGCTATGGCTACACCTTC.

V is TRBV6-5 and J is TRBJ1-1; D is unclear. Looked up from germline, CDR1 is MNHEY and CDR2 is SVGAGI. Deletions cut 10 bases from V and 4 bases from J, with 22 bases between. This CDR3 contains 15 residues. The CDR3 sequence: CATLASQAYSTEAFF. CDR3 DNA sequence: TGTGCCACCTTAGCTTCCCAGGCTTATAGCACTGAAGCTTTCTTT.